The entry below gives a single T cell receptor beta chain sequence along with its context. In this sample, this clone turned up once. Its antigen is still unknown. One base away there is no much larger clone; base qualities are not given. A second Seattle source provided samples from volunteer blood donors who had recovered from COVID-19. Each collaborating institution followed its own protocols to collect whole blood in K2EDTA tubes. For TCRbeta analysis, collaborator samples were shipped as frozen whole blood, as isolated PBMCs, or as DNA extracted from either sample type. The sample originates from a study of blood T cell repertoires in COVID-19 (dated by TCRdb to about 2020). About the study as a whole: Collaborator samples came from the United States, Italy and Spain and covered acute and convalescent phases of COVID-19. Deeply sampled blood TCRbeta repertoires from subjects exposed to, actively infected with, or recovered from COVID-19 were included in the dataset. The prospective study material was composed of cDNA or gDNA derived from T cells, B-cell-depleted T cells, or PBMCs. The samples were drawn from the first 160 participants of the ongoing ImmuneRACE study and from some 1,300 subjects provided by 6 global collaborators. The repertoires were made available in a free public database intended to serve as a resource for research on the immune response to SARS-CoV-2. Where available, HLA class I and class II types were taken from metadata supplied by the sample provider and were not determined by assay-based typing. A de-identified subject ID, COVID-19 status, age in years and sex were almost always included in the sample metadata.

TCRbeta CDR3 regions were amplified from genomic DNA using the immunoSEQ Assay, a bias-controlled multiplex PCR. On the authors' methods: Within the assay, amplification of reference gene primers was used to estimate how many nucleated cells each sample contained. To quantify the absolute abundance of each unique TCRbeta CDR3 rearrangement, sequence reads were collapsed and filtered. For each sample, productive Simpson clonality was calculated as the square root of Simpson's diversity index over productive rearrangements. TCRdb carries this immuneACCESS record with in-frame sequences only. Its versions omit some clonotypes, under half of them owing to an unresolved V gene in the studies checked, with the rest unexplained. V and J calls and clone size are those listed in that table; D and trimming were worked out from the DNA. The sample table contains about 120,000 clones; only one count was recorded for around nine tenths of them. The top ten clonotypes cover more than 7% of the sample.

The germline V gene gives CDR1 as ENHRY and CDR2 as SYGVKD. The CDR3, from cysteine to phenylalanine, totals 14 residues. Just the 42-base CDR3 DNA is kept, in frame starting at base 1. Ends trimmed: V by 10 bases, J by 5 bases; bases unmatched to a gene: 9. The full study reports these points: The amount of clinical and demographic metadata varied by source and participant and was provided uncurated.

The sequenced sample consisted of peripheral blood. This sequence was found in a woman in her 70s who had recovered from COVID-19. The chain links TRBV10-3 with TRBJ1-4, with 8 middle bases fitting TRBD1. The DNA sequence is as follows: TGTGCCACCGGCCTACAGGGGGGGAATGAAAAACTGTTTTTT. It codes for CATGLQGGNEKLFF.